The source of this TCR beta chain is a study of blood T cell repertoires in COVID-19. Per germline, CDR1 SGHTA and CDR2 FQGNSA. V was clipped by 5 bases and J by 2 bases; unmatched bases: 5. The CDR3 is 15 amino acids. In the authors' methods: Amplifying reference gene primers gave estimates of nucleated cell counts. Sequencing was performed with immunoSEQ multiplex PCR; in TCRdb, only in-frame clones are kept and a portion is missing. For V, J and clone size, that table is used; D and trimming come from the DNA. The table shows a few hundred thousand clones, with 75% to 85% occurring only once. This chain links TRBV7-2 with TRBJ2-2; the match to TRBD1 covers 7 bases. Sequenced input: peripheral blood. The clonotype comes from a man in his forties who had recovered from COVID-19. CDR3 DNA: TGTGCCAGCAGCGTGGACAGGATCAACACCGGGGAGCTGTTTTTT. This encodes CASSVDRINTGELFF.